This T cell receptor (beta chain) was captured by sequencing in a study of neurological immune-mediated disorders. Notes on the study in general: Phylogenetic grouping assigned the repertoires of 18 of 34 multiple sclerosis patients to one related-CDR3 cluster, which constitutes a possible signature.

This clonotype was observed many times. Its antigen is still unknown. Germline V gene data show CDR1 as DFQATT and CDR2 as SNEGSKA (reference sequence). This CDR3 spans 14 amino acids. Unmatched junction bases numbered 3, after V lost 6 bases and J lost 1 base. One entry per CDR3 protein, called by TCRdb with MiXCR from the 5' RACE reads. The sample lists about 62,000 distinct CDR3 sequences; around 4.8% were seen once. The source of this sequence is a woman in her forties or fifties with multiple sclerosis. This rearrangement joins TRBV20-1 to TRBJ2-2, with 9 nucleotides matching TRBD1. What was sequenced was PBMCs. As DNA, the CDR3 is TGCAGTGCAACAGGGGGCTGGAACACCGGGGAGCTGTTTTTT. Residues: CSATGGWNTGELFF.